Each of the 28 T cell receptor beta chains below was sequenced from the same sample in a study of cytomegalovirus exposure and HLA in healthy donors. The PCR contained 60 Vbeta and 13 Jbeta primers. Sequencing was performed with immunoSEQ multiplex PCR; in TCRdb, only in-frame clones are kept and a portion is missing. This sample yields about 130,000 clones, of which approximately 80% are seen a single time; around 10% belongs to the top ten. The sample comprised PBMCs. The receptor set was obtained from a man aged 25-40 years in good health and CMV-seropositive.

This clone was seen once. The chain couples TRBV6-1 to TRBJ1-2; the match to TRBD1 covers 9 bases. CDR1 is MNHNS and CDR2 is SASEGT in the germline V gene. Germline trimming cut 4 bases from V and 8 bases from J; bases unmatched to any gene: 5. This CDR3 is 13 amino acids long. CDR3 nucleotides: TGTGCCAGCAGTGGGGGACAGGGAGTCGGCTACACCTTC. The encoded protein is CASSGGQGVGYTF.

This clone has just a few counts. V and J are TRBV5-1 and TRBJ2-3, with 13 bases aligning to TRBD2. Trimming cost V 3 bases and J 5 bases; bases outside gene matches: 6. The CDR3 covers 16 residues. Germline V lookup: CDR1 SGHRS, CDR2 YFSETQ. Here the CDR3 reads CASSSTSGGYVDTQYF. DNA of the CDR3: TGCGCCAGCAGCTCGACTAGCGGGGGGTACGTAGATACGCAGTATTTT.

The CDR3 coding sequence is TGTGCCAGCAGCTTAGCGGCAGGGCGTCTTGACTATGGCTACACCTTC. It translates to CASSLAAGRLDYGYTF. The chain carries TRBV7-6 and TRBJ1-2; TRBD1 might be the D (5 bases). The V end lost 0 bases, the J end lost 3 bases, and 14 bases lay between the germline ends. Germline assignment: CDR1 SGHVS and CDR2 FNYEAQ. CDR3 size: 16 residues.

The chain couples TRBV21-1 to TRBJ2-5; no check of the table's D call, TRBD1, against the DNA was made. TRBV21-1 is marked as a pseudogene. This CDR3 contains 14 residues. The CDR3 loop reads CASNYPWTEETQYF. The CDR3 region has the DNA TGTGCCAGCAACTACCCCTGGACAGAAGAGACCCAGTACTTC.

Remarks on this clone: An end of the junction does not agree with germline; a read error may underlie this. Within the sample, other DNA sequences also encode this same CDR3. The genes are TRBV2 and TRBJ2-5, with 9 bases aligning to TRBD2. The germline V gene encodes CDR1 SNHLY and CDR2 FYNNEI. The CDR3 has 14 residues. The CDR3 DNA reads TGTGCCAGCACCTTGGGTAGCGGGGGTGAGACTCAGTACTTC. Protein product: CASTLGSGGETQYF.

This clone was observed a single time. The rearrangement joins TRBV25-1 to TRBJ2-3, with no clear D. The germline gives CDR1 MGHDK, CDR2 SYGVNS. V was pared by 3 bases and J by 1 base, with 8 bases between. The CDR3 has 14 amino acids. The CDR3 protein is CASSDPLGTDTQYF. CDR3 nucleotide sequence: TGTGCCAGCAGTGACCCCCTAGGCACAGATACGCAGTATTTT.

This clone was seen a single time. Here the CDR3 DNA reads TGTGCCAGCAGCTTGAGTTTGGCGGGGGGCTACGAGCAGTACTTC. Encoded protein: CASSLSLAGGYEQYF. This sequence joins TRBV5-5 and TRBJ2-7, with 8 bases matching TRBD2. The V gene's germline CDR1 is SGHKS and CDR2 YYEKEE (reference sequence). CDR3 length: 15 residues. V was clipped by 1 base and J by 3 bases; unmatched bases: 6.

This chain connects TRBV30 to TRBJ2-7, with 7 positions matching TRBD1. CDR1 and CDR2 (germline): GTSNPN, SVGIG (reference sequence). V shed 5 bases and J 4 bases; nucleotides not matched to a gene: 8. This CDR3 region has 13 residues. The DNA for the CDR3 is TGTGCCTGGGAACCGGGACAGAAATACGAGCAGTACTTC. This translates into CAWEPGQKYEQYF.

This clone showed up just once. The chain has TRBV5-1 and TRBJ1-1; D unresolved. The CDR3 is 14 amino acids. The germline CDR1 and CDR2 sequences are SGHRS and YFSETQ. The V end lost 2 bases, the J end lost 2 bases, and 10 bases lay between the germline ends. For the CDR3, the DNA is TGCGCCAGCAGCTTCTCCTCCGTAAACACTGAAGCTTTCTTT. Translated, it gives CASSFSSVNTEAFF. Filled out from reference TRBV5-1 and TRBJ1-1, the complete variable domain reads KAGVTQTPRYLIKTRGQQVTLSCSPISGHRSVSWYQQTPGQGLQFLFEYFSETQRNKGNFPGRFSGRQFSNSRSEMNVSTLELGDSALYLCASSFSSVNTEAFFGQGTRLTVV.

This rearrangement joins TRBV9 to TRBJ2-2; no reliable D call. The germline CDR1 and CDR2 sequences are SGDLS and YYNGEE. V lost 0 bases and J lost 5, with 8 bases in between. The CDR3 runs 14 residues. Here the CDR3 reads CASSVEVATGELFF. In nucleotides, the CDR3 is TGTGCCAGCAGCGTAGAAGTGGCTACCGGGGAGCTGTTTTTT. Full variable domain (outside the CDR3, taken from reference TRBV9 and TRBJ2-2): DSGVTQTPKHLITATGQRVTLRCSPRSGDLSVYWYQQSLDQGLQFLIQYYNGEERAKGNILERFSAQQFPDLHSELNLSSLELGDSALYFCASSVEVATGELFFGEGSRLTVL.

The chain recombines TRBV15 with TRBJ2-3; 7 positions agree with TRBD1. The CDR3 extends over 17 amino acids. Trimming at V came to 3 bases and at J to 3 bases, leaving 12 bases not matched to a gene. CDR1 is LNHNV, CDR2 YYDKDF, per germline (reference sequence). The CDR3 reads CATSSTNGDRVTDTQYF. CDR3 nucleotide sequence: TGTGCCACCAGCAGCACGAACGGGGACAGAGTTACAGATACGCAGTATTTT.

CDR3 region: CASRGQGVLNEQFF. For the CDR3, the DNA is TGTGCCAGCAGGGGACAGGGGGTCCTCAATGAGCAGTTCTTC. The V gene is TRBV6-1, the J gene TRBJ2-1, with 11 bases identical to TRBD1. The CDR3 extends over 14 amino acids. V shed 6 bases, J shed 6 bases, and the junction held 4 bases outside the gene matches. Germline V gene data show CDR1 as MNHNS and CDR2 as SASEGT.

The chain uses TRBV28 and TRBJ1-5; D not certain. The J call is doubtful: the DNA matches TRBJ2-3 better. The V gene's germline CDR1 is MDHEN and CDR2 SYDVKM. The CDR3 runs to 13 residues. CDR3 DNA sequence: TGTGCCAGCAGTGCATATAGCAATCAGCCCCAGTATTTT. Protein product: CASSAYSNQPQYF.

This rearrangement joins TRBV29-1 to TRBJ1-2; D not certain. The CDR3 extends over 12 amino acids. Germline V gives CDR1 SQVTM, CDR2 ANQGSEA. Trimming took 0 bases from V and 7 from J, leaving 9 bases between them. In nucleotides, the CDR3 is TGCAGCGTTGAAGATCACATATCTGGCTACACCTTC. Amino acids: CSVEDHISGYTF.

V and J are TRBV10-3 and TRBJ2-7; tentative D call: TRBD2 (6 bases). The CDR3 consists of 14 residues. Per germline, CDR1 ENHRY and CDR2 SYGVKD. V was pared by 6 bases and J by 6 bases, with 18 bases between. The chain's CDR3 is CAISLNRDSLEQYF. CDR3 coding DNA: TGTGCCATCAGCCTCAACCGGGACTCCCTCGAGCAGTACTTC.

The gene calls are TRBV7-9 and TRBJ2-7, with TRBD2 matching 7 bases. CDR1 is SEHNR and CDR2 is FQNEAQ in the germline V gene (reference sequence). The V gene end was trimmed by 0 bases and the J gene end by 5 bases; junction bases not matched to a gene: 1. This CDR3 has 13 amino acids. Here the CDR3 reads CASSLASGDEQYF. DNA for the CDR3: TGTGCCAGCAGCTTAGCGAGCGGGGACGAGCAGTACTTC.

The V call is TRBV10-3, the J call TRBJ2-3, with 7 bases matching TRBD2. Per germline, CDR1 ENHRY and CDR2 SYGVKD. J gave up 0 bases and V 10 bases, and 13 bases lay outside the gene matches. This CDR3 region has 16 residues. The CDR3 nucleotides are TGTGCCAGCAGAAGATGGGACTATATCAGCACAGATACGCAGTATTTT. The encoded protein is CASRRWDYISTDTQYF.

The CDR3 DNA follows: TGTGCCAGCTCACCCAACGGACTAGCTACAGATACGCAGTATTTT. Its translation is CASSPNGLATDTQYF. V usage is TRBV18 and J usage is TRBJ2-3, with 8 bases lining up with TRBD2. The CDR3 totals 15 residues. Germline CDR1 is KGHSH and CDR2 is LQKENI. J was trimmed by 3 bases and V by 3 bases; bases with no gene match: 5.

CDR3: CASSESDRGLNGYTF. As DNA, the CDR3 is TGTGCCAGCAGTGAAAGCGACAGGGGGTTAAATGGCTACACCTTC. The rearrangement joins TRBV2 to TRBJ1-2, with 9 bases lining up with TRBD1. Per the germline V gene, CDR1 is SNHLY and CDR2 is FYNNEI. The CDR3 contains 15 residues. J gave up 6 bases and V 2 bases, and 7 bases lay outside the gene matches. The full variable domain, in which reference TRBV2 and TRBJ1-2 provide the parts outside the CDR3, is EPEVTQTPSHQVTQMGQEVILRCVPISNHLYFYWYRQILGQKVEFLVSFYNNEISEKSEIFDDQFSVERPDGSNFTLKIRSTKLEDSAMYFCASSESDRGLNGYTFGSGTRLTVV.

The V and J genes are TRBV21-1 and TRBJ2-5; the D segment call TRBD2 is taken from the table without a DNA check. TRBV21-1 is termed a pseudogene. The CDR3 runs to 15 residues. The DNA of the CDR3 is TGTGCCAGCAGCCTAACCCGCCGGGTCGGGGAGACCCAGTACTTC. This sequence encodes CASSLTRRVGETQYF.

This clone occurred once. J is TRBJ1-2 and V is TRBV15, with D maybe TRBD1 (6 bases). The V gene's germline CDR1 is LNHNV and CDR2 YYDKDF (reference sequence). Trimming shortened V by 0 bases and J by 5 bases, and 13 bases separated the two germline ends. The length of the CDR3 is 15 residues. CDR3 loop: CATSRDRDTGYGYTF. CDR3 sequence (DNA): TGTGCCACCAGCAGAGATCGGGACACCGGATATGGCTACACCTTC.

This chain uses TRBV7-2 with TRBJ1-2, with 8 bases matching TRBD1. The germline CDR1 and CDR2 sequences are SGHTA and FQGNSA. The CDR3 loop spans 13 amino acids. Trimming cost V 7 bases and J 1 base; bases outside gene matches: 2. The CDR3 bases are TGTGCCAGCATTGGACAGGGTAACTATGGCTACACCTTC. Its protein is CASIGQGNYGYTF.

This clone occurred a few times. The genes are TRBV6-1 and TRBJ2-5; 12 bases fit TRBD2. V trimming: 6 bases; J trimming: 5 bases; junction bases outside the gene matches: 7. Germline values: CDR1 MNHNS, CDR2 SASEGT. The CDR3 consists of 15 residues. The CDR3 DNA is TGTGCCAGCAGCCTACTAGCGGGGGGTTCCGAGACCCAGTACTTC. This gives the protein CASSLLAGGSETQYF.

The chain couples TRBV10-3 to TRBJ2-7, with D possibly matching TRBD1 (6 bases). The V end lost 0 bases, the J end lost 5 bases, and 11 bases lay between the germline ends. This CDR3 contains 14 residues. CDR1 is ENHRY and CDR2 is SYGVKD in the germline V gene. CDR3: CAISESSGDDEQYF. The CDR3 region has the DNA TGTGCCATCAGTGAGTCGTCAGGGGATGACGAGCAGTACTTC.

This clone was recorded once. The genes are TRBV5-1 and TRBJ2-3, with TRBD1 matching over 8 bases. The V gene end was trimmed by 7 bases and the J gene end by 1 base; junction bases not matched to a gene: 8. The CDR3 extends over 15 amino acids. Germline CDR1 is SGHRS and CDR2 is YFSETQ. The CDR3 coding sequence is TGCGCCAGCTACGCAGGGGGCGCCGGCACAGATACGCAGTATTTT. Amino acids: CASYAGGAGTDTQYF.

This clone was seen just once. The chain has TRBV25-1 and TRBJ1-2; D is unresolved. V lost 4 bases and J lost 5, with 8 bases in between. This CDR3 is built from 12 residues. Germline V CDR1 and CDR2: MGHDK, SYGVNS. The CDR3 bases are TGTGCCAGCAGTGTTGGCGGTTATGGCTACACCTTC. The encoded protein is CASSVGGYGYTF.

About this clone itself: The junction shows a germline mismatch at one end, possibly a read error. Distinct nucleotide sequences in the sample also encode this CDR3. The chain carries TRBV9 and TRBJ1-1; 8 bases map to TRBD1. Germline values: CDR1 SGDLS, CDR2 YYNGEE. The CDR3 is 15 residues long. This chain's CDR3 is CASSVGQGLNTEAFF. The CDR3 bases are TGTGCCAGCAGCGTAGGACAGGGGCTGAACACTGAGGCTTTCTTT.

The J gene is TRBJ2-7, the V gene TRBV30; the match to TRBD1 covers 9 bases. This CDR3 is 13 amino acids long. V lost 5 bases, J lost 4 bases, and 6 bases stayed unmatched. Germline CDR1 and CDR2: GTSNPN and SVGIG (reference sequence). The CDR3 DNA sequence: TGTGCCTGGGCCGGGACAGGGTCTTACGAGCAGTACTTC. Translated, it gives CAWAGTGSYEQYF.